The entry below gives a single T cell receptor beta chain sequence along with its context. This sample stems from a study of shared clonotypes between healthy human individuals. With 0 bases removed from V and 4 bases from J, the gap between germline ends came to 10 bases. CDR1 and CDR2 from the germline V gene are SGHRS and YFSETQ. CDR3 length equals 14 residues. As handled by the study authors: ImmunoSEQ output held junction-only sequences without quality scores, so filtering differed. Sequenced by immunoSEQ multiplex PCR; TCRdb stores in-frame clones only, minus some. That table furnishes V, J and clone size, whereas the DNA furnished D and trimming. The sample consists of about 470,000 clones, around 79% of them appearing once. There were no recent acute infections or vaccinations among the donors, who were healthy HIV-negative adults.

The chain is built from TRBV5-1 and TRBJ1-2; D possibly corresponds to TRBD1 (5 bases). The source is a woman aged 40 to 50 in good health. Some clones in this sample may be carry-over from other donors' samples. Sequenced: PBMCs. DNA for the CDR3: TGCGCCAGCAGCTTGGATGGGGGAGCCTATGGCTACACCTTC. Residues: CASSLDGGAYGYTF.